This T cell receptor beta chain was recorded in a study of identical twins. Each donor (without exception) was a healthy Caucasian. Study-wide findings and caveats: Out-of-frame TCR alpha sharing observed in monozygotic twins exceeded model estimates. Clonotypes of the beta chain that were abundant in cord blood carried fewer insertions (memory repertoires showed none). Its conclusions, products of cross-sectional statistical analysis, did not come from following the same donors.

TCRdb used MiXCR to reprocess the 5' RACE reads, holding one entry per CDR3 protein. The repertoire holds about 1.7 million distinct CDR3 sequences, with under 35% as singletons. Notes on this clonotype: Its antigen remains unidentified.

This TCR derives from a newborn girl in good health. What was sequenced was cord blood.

As DNA, the CDR3 is TGTGCCAGCAGCCAATTCCCGTTAGACGGGATCAATGAGCAGTTCTTC. It encodes CASSQFPLDGINEQFF. The chain combines TRBV3-1 with TRBJ2-1; D perhaps matches TRBD2 (5 bases). There are 16 residues in the CDR3. Per the germline V gene, CDR1 is LGHDT and CDR2 is YNNKEL (reference sequence). The V gene lost 2 bases and the J gene lost 6 bases, with 17 bases spanning the gap.